The text below deals with one TCR beta chain. Its antigen is still unknown. The donors were members of the validation cohort, which comprised 120 subjects and was separate from the first cohort of roughly 700 subjects. V lost 8 bases and J 7 bases, leaving 15 bases between the germline ends. CDR1 is ENHRY, CDR2 SYGVKD, per germline. The CDR3 sequence is 13 residues long. This entry is derived from a study of cytomegalovirus exposure and HLA in healthy donors. Study in general: Per a later analysis, the 550 to 850 first-cohort and approximately 120 validation repertoires shared one platform.

Method: immunoSEQ multiplex PCR; TCRdb's copy keeps in-frame clones and lacks some. The table includes some 170,000 clones, under 90% detected once. Study outcomes and limitations: The study labeled 150 or so TCR beta chains cytomegalovirus-associated. Most TCR sequences proved rare, with some public TCRs found in many donors.

Sequencing was done on a sample of PBMCs. The chain employs TRBV10-3 and TRBJ1-5; D possibly corresponds to TRBD1 (5 bases). The source of this sequence is a woman aged 18 to 35 in good health and CMV-seropositive. The chain's CDR3 is CAIQDSGGQPQHF. The CDR3 bases are TGTGCCATCCAAGACAGTGGCGGCCAGCCCCAGCATTTT.